This TCR beta chain was sequenced in a study of vaccination and CD4 T cells after COVID-19. As to this clonotype: Antigen: not known.

The CDR3 extends over 13 amino acids. V shed 2 bases and J shed 10 bases, with 9 bases lying between them. The germline CDR1 and CDR2 sequences are LNHDA and SQIVND (reference sequence). The Oncomine TCR Beta short-read assay was what sequenced the DNA obtained from cultured CD4+ T cells. TCRdb reanalysed the PCR reads using MiXCR and keeps one entry per CDR3 protein. The table lists 10,000 to 13,000 distinct CDR3 sequences, around a third of them singletons, with 7.5% to 9% in the top ten. Treatment in this sample: roughly nine-day PBMC culture with coronavirus spike peptide pools or control peptides (ViraFEST assay).

This receptor was obtained from a human donor who had recovered from COVID-19. The chain uses TRBV19 and TRBJ1-6, with D perhaps matching TRBD1 (6 bases). The sequencing input was CD4+ T cells from blood, cultured in vitro. For the CDR3, the DNA is TGTGCCAGTAGTATAACGGGGGGCTCACCCCTCCACTTT. Translated: CASSITGGSPLHF.